The 14 T cell receptor beta chains below all came from one sample that was sequenced in a study of cytomegalovirus exposure and HLA in healthy donors. It was with 60 Vbeta and 13 Jbeta primers that the PCR ran. The assay was immunoSEQ multiplex PCR, and TCRdb's table has in-frame clones only and misses some. The table records around 300,000 clones, about 75% of them present only once. Sequenced: PBMCs. The receptor source for this set is a female donor in good health and CMV-seronegative.

The rearrangement uses TRBV5-1 and TRBJ2-3; 8 bases line up with TRBD2. The V gene end was trimmed by 0 bases and the J gene end by 5 bases; junction bases not matched to a gene: 5. There are 15 residues in the CDR3. CDR1 and CDR2 from the germline V gene are SGHRS and YFSETQ. The CDR3 region has the DNA TGCGCCAGCAGCTTGGAGATCCTAGCGGGAGATACGCAGTATTTT. Amino acid sequence: CASSLEILAGDTQYF.

This clone was observed a handful of times. The chain uses TRBV14 and TRBJ1-2; no firm D call. Per germline, CDR1 SGHDN and CDR2 FVKESK. The CDR3 sequence is 14 residues long. V was pared by 3 bases and J by 1 base, with 9 bases between. The CDR3 nucleotides read TGTGCCAGCAGCCACGCCGCGGTTAACTATGGCTACACCTTC. This encodes CASSHAAVNYGYTF.

As to this clone: The sample has other DNA sequences that encode this CDR3 too. J is TRBJ1-3 and V is TRBV30; D gene unclear. The CDR3 extends over 14 amino acids. Looked up from germline, CDR1 is GTSNPN and CDR2 is SVGIG (reference sequence). Between the trimmed V and J ends, which lost 4 bases and 0 bases, there was a span of 10 bases. Here the CDR3 DNA reads TGTGCCTGGACTCTCGGCGGCTCTGGAAACACCATATATTTT. It translates to CAWTLGGSGNTIYF.

The genes are TRBV30 and TRBJ2-7, with TRBD1 matching over 8 bases. Germline CDR1 GTSNPN, CDR2 SVGIG (reference sequence). This CDR3 contains 13 residues. J gave up 5 bases and V 1 base, and 4 bases lay outside the gene matches. DNA of the CDR3: TGTGCCTGGAGTGGGACAGGGATCAACGAGCAGTACTTC. Translating it yields CAWSGTGINEQYF. The full variable domain, with the rest looked up from reference TRBV30 and TRBJ2-7, is SQTIHQWPATLVQPVGSPLSLECTVEGTSNPNLYWYRQAAGRGLQLLFYSVGIGQISSEVPQNLSASRPQDRQFILSSKKLLLSDSGFYLCAWSGTGINEQYFGPGTRLTVT.

Notes on this clone: At one boundary the junction diverges from the germline segment, which might be a read error. The rearrangement links TRBV7-9 to TRBJ1-3; no clear D. Germline CDR1 reads SEHNR; CDR2 reads FQNEAQ (reference sequence). This CDR3 region has 12 residues. In DNA, the CDR3 is TGTTCCAGCACCGATTCCCGAGACACCATATATTTT. This encodes CSSTDSRDTIYF. Supplemented by reference TRBV7-9 and TRBJ1-3, the full variable domain reads DTGVSQNPRHKITKRGQNVTFRCDPISEHNRLYWYRQTLGQGPEFLTYFQNEAQLEKSRLLSDRFSAERPKGSFSTLEIQRTEQGDSAMYLCSSTDSRDTIYFGEGSWLTVV.

The chain links TRBV5-4 to TRBJ2-5, with a weak D call TRBD2 (6 bases). Near its end, the DNA agrees better with TRBJ2-7, so the J call may be wrong. The CDR3 consists of 13 residues. Germline CDR1 is SGHNT and CDR2 is YYREEE (reference sequence). The CDR3 DNA is TGTGCCAGCAGCTACCCGACTAGGGCCGAGCAGTACTTC. It codes for CASSYPTRAEQYF.

V is TRBV9 and J is TRBJ2-7; D gene uncertain. V was shortened by 1 base and J by 2 bases, with 10 bases between the two germline ends. The germline V gene has CDR1 SGDLS and CDR2 YYNGEE. The CDR3 extends over 14 amino acids. The CDR3 coding sequence is TGTGCCAGCAGCGTAAGAAGCGTGACCTACGAGCAGTACTTC. It encodes CASSVRSVTYEQYF.

This clone was recorded only once. This chain joins TRBV4-2 and TRBJ2-6; TRBD1 is a possible D gene (5 bases). Germline V gene data show CDR1 as LGHNA and CDR2 as YNFKEQ. The CDR3 contains 17 residues. Trimming left V 0 bases short and J 3 bases short, with 12 bases between. CDR3 protein: CASSQERQGYGANVLTF. The CDR3 DNA reads TGTGCCAGCAGCCAAGAGAGGCAGGGCTATGGGGCCAACGTCCTGACTTTC.

The chain has TRBV19 and TRBJ1-5; D is perhaps TRBD1 (5 bases). CDR3 length: 14 residues. Germline V gene data show CDR1 as LNHDA and CDR2 as SQIVND (reference sequence). Trimming took 1 base from V and 3 from J, leaving 7 bases between them. The DNA for the CDR3 is TGTGCCAGTAGTATAGTGGGGCCCAATCAGCCCCAGCATTTT. It encodes CASSIVGPNQPQHF.

The chain recombines TRBV6-5 with TRBJ2-7; maybe TRBD1 (6 bases). Trimming pared 7 bases from V and 2 bases from J, leaving 15 bases between. The CDR3 is 14 amino acids. Germline CDR1 and CDR2: MNHEY and SVGAGI. In nucleotides, the CDR3 is TGTGCCAGCACCTCGACAGGTTTGCCCTACGAGCAGTACTTC. Protein sequence: CASTSTGLPYEQYF.

The chain links TRBV11-1 to TRBJ1-2; 7 nucleotides agree with TRBD1. Germline values: CDR1 SGHAT, CDR2 FQDESV (reference sequence). Unmatched junction bases numbered 18, after V lost 5 bases and J lost 0 bases. The length of the CDR3 is 19 residues. Here the CDR3 reads CASSDSSSGTVTANYGYTF. The CDR3, as DNA: TGTGCCAGCAGCGATAGTAGTTCCGGGACAGTGACCGCTAACTATGGCTACACCTTC.

The chain is built from TRBV27 and TRBJ2-1; 9 bases match TRBD2. The CDR3 sequence is 15 residues long. CDR1 MNHEY and CDR2 SMNVEV come from the germline V gene (reference sequence). With V trimmed by 2 bases and J by 6 bases, 5 bases remained unmatched. The CDR3 DNA reads as TGTGCCAGCAGTTTAGGGCTAGCGGGGCCCAATGAGCAGTTCTTC. Translated: CASSLGLAGPNEQFF.

The CDR3 sequence: CAWSDSSQSGYTF. CDR3 DNA: TGTGCCTGGAGTGACAGTTCACAATCTGGCTACACCTTC. The chain uses TRBV30 and TRBJ1-2, with D uncertain. This CDR3 spans 13 amino acids. Trimming took 1 base from V and 7 from J, leaving 13 bases between them. CDR1 and CDR2 from the germline V gene are GTSNPN and SVGIG (reference sequence).

This sequence joins TRBV11-1 and TRBJ2-1; 8 bases line up with TRBD2. Germline lookup yields CDR1 SGHAT and CDR2 FQDESV (reference sequence). The CDR3 runs 15 residues. The V segment lost 4 bases and the J segment 2 bases; nucleotides outside the gene matches: 4. The DNA for the CDR3 is TGTGCCAGCAGCTCCGGCGGGGGGCCCTACAATGAGCAGTTCTTC. This encodes CASSSGGGPYNEQFF. Based on the CDR3 plus reference TRBV11-1 and TRBJ2-1, the full variable domain is EAEVAQSPRYKITEKSQAVAFWCDPISGHATLYWYRQILGQGPELLVQFQDESVVDDSQLPKDRFSAERLKGVDSTLKIQPAELGDSAMYLCASSSGGGPYNEQFFGPGTRLTVL.